This T cell receptor (beta chain) stems from a study of T-cell memory formation after mild COVID-19. Findings and limits, study-wide: Some responding clones appeared in pre-infection memory, suggesting cross-reactive memory joined.

This CDR3 spans 17 amino acids. Germline V CDR1 and CDR2: SGHTA, FQGNSA. The V and J ends lost 0 bases and 6 bases, in that order; junction bases with no gene match: 9. There are many counts of this clonotype. Its antigen is unidentified. TCRdb called the 5' RACE reads again in MiXCR, with one record for every CDR3 protein. The table records 250,000 to 350,000 distinct CDR3 sequences, roughly a fifth of them present only once. The origin of this receptor is a man in his late teens or twenties who had mild COVID-19 (a few samples of this study predate the infection). Cell type and time point are not known. This chain joins TRBV7-2 and TRBJ2-4, with 9 positions matching TRBD1. Input material: PBMCs or a T cell subset sorted from them (not recorded which). The CDR3 here is CASSLAASGQGTNIQYF. The CDR3 DNA sequence: TGTGCCAGCAGCTTAGCTGCTAGTGGACAGGGGACAAACATTCAGTACTTC.